This T cell receptor (beta chain) was found in a study of blood T cell repertoires in COVID-19. Study in general: There were acute and convalescent COVID-19 samples, and they came from the United States, Italy and Spain. In each case, the material was cDNA or gDNA derived from T cells, B-cell-depleted T cells, or PBMCs.

As handled by the study authors: Estimates of nucleated cell counts were drawn from the amplification of reference gene primers. Generated by immunoSEQ multiplex PCR, the TCRdb table keeps only in-frame clones and is missing some. The V and J calls and the clone size are those of that table, but D and trimming were determined from the DNA. This table holds some 150,000 clones, 77% found once. The germline V and J ends were trimmed by 2 bases and 8 bases, with 12 bases remaining between them. The CDR3 loop spans 13 amino acids. The V gene's germline CDR1 is SNHLY and CDR2 FYNNEI. The TCR originated in a woman aged 45-65 years with active or convalescent COVID-19. The chain links TRBV2 to TRBJ1-2, with unresolved D. The material sequenced was peripheral blood. The CDR3 DNA is TGTGCCAGCAGTGAACGAGACCGCGGGGGCTACACCTTC. Translating gives CASSERDRGGYTF.